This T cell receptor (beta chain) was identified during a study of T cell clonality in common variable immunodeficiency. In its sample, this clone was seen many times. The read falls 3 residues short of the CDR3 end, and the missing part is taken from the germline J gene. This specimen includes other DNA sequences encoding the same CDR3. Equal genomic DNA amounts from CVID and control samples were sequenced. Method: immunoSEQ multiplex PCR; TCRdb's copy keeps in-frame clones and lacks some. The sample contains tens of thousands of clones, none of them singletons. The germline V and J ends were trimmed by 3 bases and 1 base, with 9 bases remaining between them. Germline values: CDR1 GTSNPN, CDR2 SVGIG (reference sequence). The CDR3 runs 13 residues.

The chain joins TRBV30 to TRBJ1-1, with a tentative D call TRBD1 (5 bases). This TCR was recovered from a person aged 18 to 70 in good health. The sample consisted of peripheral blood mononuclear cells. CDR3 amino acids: CAWRGHQNTEAFF. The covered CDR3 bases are TGTGCCTGGAGAGGACATCAGAACACTGAA.